These 2 T cell receptor beta chains came from one sample sequenced in a study of OX40 agonist ivuxolimab in advanced cancers. TCRdb's table, derived via immunoSEQ multiplex PCR, lists solely in-frame clones and lacks some. The table includes under 50,000 clones, 85% to 90% detected once. The source was CD4+ or CD8+ T cells sorted from blood, collected in a trial of the OX40 agonist ivuxolimab. The source is an adult with an advanced solid tumor such as melanoma, head and neck, liver or kidney cancer.

The chain recombines TRBV10-3 with TRBJ2-1, with TRBD2 matching over 11 bases. CDR3 length equals 16 residues. The germline gives CDR1 ENHRY, CDR2 SYGVKD. Germline trimming cut 2 bases from V and 6 bases from J; bases unmatched to any gene: 6. In nucleotides, the CDR3 is TGTGCCATCAGTGAGCCACTAGCGGGAGAAATCAATGAGCAGTTCTTC. This gives the protein CAISEPLAGEINEQFF.

In DNA, the CDR3 is TGTGCCAGCAGGACAGGAAGGGACACAGATACGCAGTATTTT. It encodes CASRTGRDTDTQYF. The V and J genes are TRBV2 and TRBJ2-3; tentative D call: TRBD1 (6 bases). Trimming stripped 6 bases from V and 2 bases from J, with 12 bases between. The CDR3 loop spans 14 amino acids. In germline, CDR1 is SNHLY, CDR2 FYNNEI.